This T cell receptor beta chain was recorded in a study of graft-versus-host responses after intestinal transplantation. A remark on this clone: The antigen remains unidentified.

Using immunoSEQ multiplex PCR, the repertoire was profiled, and TCRdb retains in-frame clones only, with some absent. Of about 120,000 clones listed, around 93% were seen once; the top ten hold more than 0.1%. Germline assignment: CDR1 SGHRS and CDR2 YFSETQ. Trimming took 0 bases from V and 5 from J; bases not matched to a gene: 10. The CDR3 length is 16 residues. This chain connects TRBV5-1 to TRBJ1-2; 7 bases map to TRBD1. The sequences come from unstimulated CD4+ T cells sorted from spleen or lymph node cells, collected before intestinal transplant. The clonotype comes from a human donor who received an intestinal transplant. CDR3 DNA sequence: TGCGCCAGCAGCTTGGGACAGTCCAGGGGGTGGTATGGCTACACCTTC. Translating gives CASSLGQSRGWYGYTF.